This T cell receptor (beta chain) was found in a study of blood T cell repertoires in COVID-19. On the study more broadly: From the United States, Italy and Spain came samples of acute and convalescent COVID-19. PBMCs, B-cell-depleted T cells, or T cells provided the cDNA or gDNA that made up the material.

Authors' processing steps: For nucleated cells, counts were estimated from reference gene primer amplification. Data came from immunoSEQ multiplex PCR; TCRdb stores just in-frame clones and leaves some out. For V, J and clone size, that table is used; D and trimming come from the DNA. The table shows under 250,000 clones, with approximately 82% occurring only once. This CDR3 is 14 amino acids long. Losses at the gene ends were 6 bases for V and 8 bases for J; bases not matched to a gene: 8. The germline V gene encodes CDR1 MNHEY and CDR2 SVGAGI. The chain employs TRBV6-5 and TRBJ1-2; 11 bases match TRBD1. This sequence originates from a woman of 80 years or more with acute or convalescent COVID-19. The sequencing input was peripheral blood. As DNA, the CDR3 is TGTGCCAGCAGGAAAGGACAGGGGGCGAGCGGCTACACCTTC. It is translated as CASRKGQGASGYTF.